This T cell receptor beta chain emerged from a study of shared clonotypes between healthy human individuals. Whole-study findings and limits: Between a few donors, naive CD4 clonotypes were shared at a level of around 5.2%.

The CDR3 sequence is 14 residues long. Germline CDR1 and CDR2: SGHTS and YDEGEE. V lost 5 bases and J 0 bases, leaving 6 bases between the germline ends. Note on this clone: Antigen specificity is unknown.

Produced via immunoSEQ multiplex PCR; TCRdb's table is partial and in-frame only. The sample has hundreds of thousands of clones, approximately 79% seen once. Sequenced material: memory CD4+ T cells sorted from blood. Subset described: CD45RA-negative fraction. The rearrangement joins TRBV5-8 to TRBJ2-6; D is ambiguous. The source is a woman younger than 45 in good health. CDR3: CASRDLSGANVLTF. CDR3 in DNA: TGTGCCAGCAGGGATCTCTCTGGGGCCAACGTCCTGACTTTC.